Detailed here is one T cell receptor beta chain. As yet, its antigen is unknown. Germline-derived CDR1 and CDR2 are LNHDA and SQIVND (reference sequence). CDR3 length: 13 residues. V lost 5 bases and J lost 1, with 7 bases in between. The repertoire was sequenced with immunoSEQ multiplex PCR; TCRdb's copy has only in-frame clones and lacks some. The table lists approximately 150,000 clones, around nine tenths of them singletons. This entry comes from a study of cytomegalovirus exposure and HLA in healthy donors. Whole-study results and caveats: The tendency of first-cohort TCR clusters to co-occur in the roughly 130 validation repertoires emerged from a later analysis. The authors confirmed in vitro that a few CMV-associated chains were specific for CMV antigens. Researchers counted 164 TCR beta chains as cytomegalovirus-associated.

The source material was PBMCs. The sequence came from a woman aged 18-29 years in good health and CMV-seropositive. The chain carries TRBV19 and TRBJ2-3; D is unresolved. The CDR3 loop is CASSLFRTDTQYF. In DNA, the CDR3 is TGTGCCAGTAGTCTGTTTCGCACAGATACGCAGTATTTT.